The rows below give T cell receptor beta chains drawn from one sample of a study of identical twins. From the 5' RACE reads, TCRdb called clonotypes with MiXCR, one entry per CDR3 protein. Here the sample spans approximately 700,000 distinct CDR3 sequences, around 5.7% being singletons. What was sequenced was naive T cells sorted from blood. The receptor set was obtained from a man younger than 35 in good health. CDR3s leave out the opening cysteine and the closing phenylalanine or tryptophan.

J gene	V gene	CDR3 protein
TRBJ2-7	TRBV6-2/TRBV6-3	ASSYSMLRGTYEQY
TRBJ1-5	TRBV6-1	ARSPVNQPQH
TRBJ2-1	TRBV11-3	ASSSFSGSAAEQF
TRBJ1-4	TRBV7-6	ASSPSATNEKLF
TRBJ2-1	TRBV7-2	ASSPPGLYNEQF
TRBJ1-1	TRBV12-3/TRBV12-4	ASSLVGQGVSEAF
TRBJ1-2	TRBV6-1	ASRSRDLYGYT
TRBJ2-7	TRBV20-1	SAIFPPYEQY
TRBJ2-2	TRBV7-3	ASSLRVPGSTGELF
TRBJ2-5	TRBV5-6	ASSLYRAETQY
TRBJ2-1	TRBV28	ASSFLLDGNEQF
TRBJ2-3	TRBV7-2	ASSLMADTQY
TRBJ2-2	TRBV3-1	AVSNTGELF
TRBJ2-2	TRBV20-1	SALRGLSRTGELF
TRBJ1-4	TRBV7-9	ASSNGDRTNEKLF
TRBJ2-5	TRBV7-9	ASSLVVAGGETQY
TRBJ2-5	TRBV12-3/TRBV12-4	ASSFGDRGLRETQY
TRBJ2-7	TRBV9	ASSVEGFSYEQY
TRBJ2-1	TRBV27	ASSARSGVSSYNEQF
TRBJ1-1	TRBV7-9	ASSLSHQTEAF
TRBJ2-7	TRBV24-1	ATSSGTGYEQY
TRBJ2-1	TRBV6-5	ASSYGGLAGYNEQF
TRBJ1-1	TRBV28	ASIGSMNTEAF
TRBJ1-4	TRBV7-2	ASSLGGQGLEKLF
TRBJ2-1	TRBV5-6	ASSLELPGQPYNEQF
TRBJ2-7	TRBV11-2	ASSLDTYFGQY
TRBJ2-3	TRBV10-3	AIGVGGRSTDTQY
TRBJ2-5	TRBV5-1	ASSLGSGVEETQY
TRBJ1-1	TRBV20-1	SARDPRDRVTEAF
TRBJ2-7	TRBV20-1	SARDSSLGATRFYEQY
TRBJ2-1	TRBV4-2	ASSLPSTYNEQF
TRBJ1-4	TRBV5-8	ASSAQVTRNEKLF
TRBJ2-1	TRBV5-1	ASSHRDRGYEQF
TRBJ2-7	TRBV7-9	ASSLGVSGRSYEQY
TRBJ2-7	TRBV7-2	ASSLGPLSSYEQY
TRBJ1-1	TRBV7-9	ASSPPLGRVPEAF
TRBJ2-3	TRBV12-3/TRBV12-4	ATTLRGLGSTDTQY
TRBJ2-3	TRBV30	AWRGGQGTDTQY
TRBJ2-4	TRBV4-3	ASSQGSGLAKNIQY
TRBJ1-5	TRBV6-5	ASSLTRATGHQPQH
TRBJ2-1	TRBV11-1	ASSRRRAGEGLLNEQF
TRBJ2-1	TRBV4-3	ASSQGVGAPNGQF
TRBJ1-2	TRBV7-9	ASSLAPGGTRDGYT
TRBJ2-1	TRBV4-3	ASSQDSNNEQF
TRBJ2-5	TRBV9	ASSAEGDTQETQY
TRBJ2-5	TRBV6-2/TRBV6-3	ASSSGQGARPQETQY
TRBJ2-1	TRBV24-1	ATSDFYVRGSYNEQF
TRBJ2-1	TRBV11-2	ASSLVSSAYNEQF
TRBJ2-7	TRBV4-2	ASSSSTGPSSYEQY
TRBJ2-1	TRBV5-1	ASSREGYYNEQF
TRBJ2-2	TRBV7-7	ASSTLAGEQTGELF
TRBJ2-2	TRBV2	ASNKRGLAANTGELF